The rows below give T cell receptor beta chains drawn from one sample of a study of blood T cell repertoires in COVID-19. Sequenced by immunoSEQ multiplex PCR; TCRdb stores in-frame clones only, minus some. The table records tens of thousands of clones, 70% to 90% of them present only once. The sample comprised peripheral blood. The receptors here all came from a man aged 45-65 years with COVID-19, enrolled during active disease. The CDR3 runs from the conserved cysteine through the conserved F or W. The D gene is left open where the match is weak. The listing skips clone size in some rows; elsewhere it reads once, few, many or a size class.

>14|.|TRBJ1-3|TRBV7-6|.
CASSSPSSGNTIYF
TGTGCCAGCAGCTCCCCGAGCTCTGGAAACACCATATATTTT
>13|.|TRBJ1-6|TRBV30|.
CAWRDRSNSPLHF
TGTGCCTGGAGGGACAGAAGTAATTCACCCCTCCACTTT
>11|.|TRBJ1-1|TRBV6-5|.
CASSSGPEAFF
TGTGCCAGCAGCTCAGGGCCCGAAGCTTTCTTT
>15|.|TRBJ1-2|TRBV25-1|.
CASSESGRGGYGYTF
TGTGCCAGCAGTGAATCGGGGAGAGGAGGCTATGGCTACACCTTC
>13|.|TRBJ1-1|TRBV2|.
CASSRVLNTEAFF
TGTGCCAGCAGCCGGGTTTTGAACACTGAAGCTTTCTTT
>14|.|TRBJ2-7|TRBV4-3|.
CASSQGLATYEQYF
TGCGCCAGCAGCCAAGGGTTAGCGACCTACGAGCAGTACTTC
>15|.|TRBJ2-7|TRBV30|.
CAWSRLGVSSYEQYF
TGTGCCTGGAGTCGGTTGGGAGTTTCCTCCTACGAGCAGTACTTC
>16|.|TRBJ2-2|TRBV14|.
CASSQVQAFRIGELFF
TGTGCCAGCAGCCAAGTGCAGGCTTTTAGGATCGGGGAGCTGTTTTTT
>12|.|TRBJ1-4|TRBV2|TRBD1
CAGGTDGEKLFF
TGTGCCGGAGGGACAGACGGGGAAAAACTGTTTTTT
>14|.|TRBJ2-2|TRBV7-3|.
CASSYGEDTGELFF
TGTGCCAGCAGCTATGGGGAGGACACCGGGGAGCTGTTTTTT
>15|.|TRBJ1-6|TRBV20-1|TRBD1
CSGSDSGGPNSPLHF
TGCAGTGGTAGTGATTCAGGGGGCCCTAATTCACCCCTCCACTTT
>14|few|TRBJ2-2|TRBV19|TRBD1
CASSEGQHTGELFF
TGTGCCAGTAGTGAGGGACAGCACACCGGGGAGCTGTTTTTT
>15|.|TRBJ2-7|TRBV14|TRBD1
CASSLGQVYSYEQYF
TGTGCCAGCAGCCTGGGACAGGTCTACTCCTACGAGCAGTACTTC
>14|.|TRBJ2-3|TRBV10-2|TRBD1
CASLGQGVPDTQYF
TGCGCCAGCCTAGGACAGGGGGTCCCAGATACGCAGTATTTT
>14|.|TRBJ1-1|TRBV6-1|.
CAMGGEASHTEAFF
TGTGCCATGGGGGGGGAAGCCAGCCACACTGAAGCTTTCTTT
>15|.|TRBJ1-2|TRBV7-2|TRBD1
CASSLGAGTVSGYTF
TGTGCCAGCAGTTTAGGGGCGGGGACAGTGAGTGGCTACACCTTC
>14|.|TRBJ2-7|TRBV5-4|TRBD1
CASSSDRGRYEQYF
TGTGCCAGCAGCTCGGACAGGGGGCGCTACGAGCAGTACTTC
>16|.|TRBJ1-1|TRBV6-1|.
CASSEFGSRSNTEAFF
TGTGCCAGCAGTGAATTCGGGAGCAGATCGAACACTGAAGCTTTCTTT
>13|.|TRBJ2-3|TRBV5-1|.
CASSPVRTDTQYF
TGCGCCAGCAGCCCCGTCCGTACAGATACGCAGTATTTT
>14|few|TRBJ2-7|TRBV6-5|.
CASSVLSGAYEQYF
TGTGCCAGCAGCGTCCTCTCGGGGGCCTACGAGCAGTACTTC
>16|.|TRBJ2-7|TRBV7-6|TRBD2
CASSLARLAGAGEQYF
TGTGCCAGCAGCTTAGCGAGATTAGCGGGGGCGGGGGAGCAGTACTTC
>12|.|TRBJ1-2|TRBV24-1|.
CATSDYSYGYTF
TGTGCCACCAGTGATTACAGCTATGGCTACACCTTC
>16|.|TRBJ2-7|TRBV21-1|.
CASSKSRTGGFYEQYF
TGTGCCAGCAGCAAAAGTCGGACAGGGGGATTCTACGAGCAGTACTTC
>15|.|TRBJ1-2|TRBV5-1|.
CASSLAGGYLGGYTF
TGCGCCAGCAGCTTGGCGGGGGGATATCTCGGCGGCTACACCTTC
>11|.|TRBJ2-1|TRBV11-2|.
CASSIASEQFF
TGTGCCAGCAGCATAGCGAGTGAGCAGTTCTTC
>16|.|TRBJ2-1|TRBV7-3|TRBD2
CASSLIGGGTNNEQFF
TGTGCCAGCAGCTTAATTGGCGGGGGGACGAACAATGAGCAGTTCTTC
>17|.|TRBJ1-2|TRBV11-2|TRBD1
CASSSRQGWSPANGYTF
TGTGCCAGCAGCTCCAGACAGGGATGGTCCCCAGCGAATGGCTACACCTTC
>14|once|TRBJ1-6|TRBV27|TRBD1
CASSYGQGSSPLHF
TGTGCCAGCAGTTACGGACAGGGGAGTTCACCCCTCCACTTT
>14|few|TRBJ1-1|TRBV5-1|TRBD1
CASSSKAGTVEAFF
TGCGCCAGCAGCTCAAAAGCCGGGACAGTAGAAGCTTTCTTT
>14|.|TRBJ2-7|TRBV13|TRBD1
CASSPGQGAYEQYF
TGTGCCAGCAGCCCCGGACAGGGGGCTTACGAGCAGTACTTC
>16|.|TRBJ1-5|TRBV3-1/TRBV3-2|TRBD1
CASSQWDRGRGQPQHF
TGTGCCAGCAGCCAATGGGACAGAGGACGAGGTCAGCCCCAGCATTTT
>19|few|TRBJ2-1|TRBV28|TRBD2
CASSLSLAGGKSSYNEQFF
TGTGCCAGCAGCTTGAGCCTAGCGGGGGGGAAAAGCTCCTACAATGAGCAGTTCTTC
>12|.|TRBJ1-2|TRBV3-1/TRBV3-2|.
CAIMTVEGGYTF
TGTGCCATCATGACTGTAGAAGGAGGCTACACCTTC
>15|few|TRBJ2-1|TRBV7-2|TRBD2
CASSSNRLADNEQFF
TGTGCCAGCAGCTCAAACCGACTAGCGGACAATGAGCAGTTCTTC
>18|.|TRBJ2-6|TRBV4-2|TRBD2
CASSTGLAVNSGANVLTF
TGTGCCAGCAGCACGGGACTAGCGGTAAACTCTGGGGCCAACGTCCTGACTTTC
>17|.|TRBJ2-3|TRBV5-4|TRBD2
CASSSGLAGDTTDTQYF
TGTGCCAGCAGCTCTGGACTAGCGGGGGATACCACAGATACGCAGTATTTT
>14|.|TRBJ2-7|TRBV5-4|.
CASSFEEGTYEQYF
TGTGCCAGCAGCTTTGAGGAGGGAACCTACGAGCAGTACTTC
>15|.|TRBJ2-1|TRBV7-2|TRBD2
CASSLGSGGWNEQFF
TGTGCCAGCAGCTTAGGAAGCGGGGGCTGGAATGAGCAGTTCTTC
>14|.|TRBJ1-6|TRBV9|TRBD1
CASSVGDRVSPLHF
TGTGCCAGCAGCGTAGGTGACAGGGTTTCACCCCTCCACTTT
>12|.|TRBJ2-7|TRBV19|.
CASSVTGLEQYF
TGTGCCAGTAGTGTGACAGGTCTCGAGCAGTACTTC
>16|.|TRBJ2-3|TRBV11-2|TRBD2
CASTPGGLVYTDTQYF
TGTGCCAGCACTCCGGGGGGGCTCGTCTACACAGATACGCAGTATTTT
>12|few|TRBJ1-6|TRBV18|.
CASSIPLGELHF
TGTGCCAGCTCCATTCCCCTCGGGGAACTCCACTTT
>10|once|TRBJ2-7|TRBV2|.
CASSTTGQYF
TGTGCCAGCAGCACGACAGGGCAGTACTTC
>14|.|TRBJ2-1|TRBV2|TRBD2
CASTGAGVLYEQFF
TGTGCCAGCACGGGAGCGGGGGTATTATATGAGCAGTTCTTC
>13|.|TRBJ2-1|TRBV29-1|TRBD1
CSVHPGQGNEQFF
TGCAGCGTTCATCCGGGACAGGGGAATGAGCAGTTCTTC